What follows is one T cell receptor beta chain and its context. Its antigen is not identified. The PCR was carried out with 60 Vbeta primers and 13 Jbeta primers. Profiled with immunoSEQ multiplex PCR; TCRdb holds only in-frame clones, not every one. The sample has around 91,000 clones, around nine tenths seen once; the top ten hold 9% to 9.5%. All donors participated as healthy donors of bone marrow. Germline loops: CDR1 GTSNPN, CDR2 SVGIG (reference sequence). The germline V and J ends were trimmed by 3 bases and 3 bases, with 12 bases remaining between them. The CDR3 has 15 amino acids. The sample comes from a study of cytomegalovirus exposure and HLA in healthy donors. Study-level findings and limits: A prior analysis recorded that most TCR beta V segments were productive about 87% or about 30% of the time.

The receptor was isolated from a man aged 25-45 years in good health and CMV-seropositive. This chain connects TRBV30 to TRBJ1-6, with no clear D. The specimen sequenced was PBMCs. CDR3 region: CAWSPTEFYNSPLHF. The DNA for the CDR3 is TGTGCCTGGAGCCCTACAGAATTCTATAATTCACCCCTCCACTTT.